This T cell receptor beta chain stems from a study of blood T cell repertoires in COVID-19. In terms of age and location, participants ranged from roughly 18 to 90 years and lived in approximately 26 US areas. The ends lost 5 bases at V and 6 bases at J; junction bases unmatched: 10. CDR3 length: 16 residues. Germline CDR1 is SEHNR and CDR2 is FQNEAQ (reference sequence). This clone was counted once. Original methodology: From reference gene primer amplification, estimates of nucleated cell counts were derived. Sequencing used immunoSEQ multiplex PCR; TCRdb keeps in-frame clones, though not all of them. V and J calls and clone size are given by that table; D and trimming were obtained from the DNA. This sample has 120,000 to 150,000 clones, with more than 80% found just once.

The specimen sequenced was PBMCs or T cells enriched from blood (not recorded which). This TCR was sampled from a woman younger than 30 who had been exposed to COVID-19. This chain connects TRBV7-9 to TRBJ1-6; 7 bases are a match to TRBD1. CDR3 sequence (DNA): TGTGCCAGCAGCGTAGGGTATAGGGGGCGTAATTCACCCCTCCACTTT. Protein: CASSVGYRGRNSPLHF.